This record covers a single T cell receptor beta chain. Its target is not known. V was clipped by 7 bases and J by 0 bases, with 11 bases between them. CDR1 and CDR2 from the germline V gene are SGHNT and YYREEE (reference sequence). This CDR3 spans 13 amino acids. This sample stems from a study of PD-1 blockade in mismatch repair-deficient tumors. Whole-study findings and limits: Some 140 unique blood TCRs came from expansion to three of seven peptides.

Regarding time point: approximately ten-day in vitro stimulation with candidate mutation-associated neoantigen peptide 1. All patients were mismatch repair deficient, assessed by either PCR or immunohistochemistry. Each of seven or eight ELISpot-reactive candidate peptides was used for roughly 11-day stimulation. A no-peptide control culture served as baseline for clone fold changes. Clones were read by immunoSEQ multiplex PCR, and TCRdb kept only the in-frame ones, dropping some. Among roughly 9,000 clones listed, roughly 84% were seen once. The receptor was derived from an adult with mismatch repair-deficient cancer. Sequences were derived from cells cultured in vitro, sampled from a patient treated with pembrolizumab. The chain recombines TRBV5-4 with TRBJ2-7, with D possibly called TRBD1 or TRBD2 (5 bases each). CDR3 nucleotides: TGTGCCAGCGGGACCTCAAGCTCCTACGAGCAGTACTTC. It is translated as CASGTSSSYEQYF.